Listed here are 31 T cell receptor beta chains from one sample, sequenced in a study of T cell responses to AZD1222 COVID-19 vaccine. Profiled with immunoSEQ multiplex PCR; TCRdb holds only in-frame clones, not every one. The sample lists more than 95,000 clones; around 87% were seen once. Here the sequenced sample was peripheral blood, taken on day 0 of AZD1222 vaccination. The receptors derive from an adult in good health.

The chain recombines TRBV7-2 with TRBJ2-7; D assignment may be TRBD1 or TRBD2 (6 bases each). Germline V gene data show CDR1 as SGHTA and CDR2 as FQGNSA. CDR3 size: 15 residues. Trimming cost V 3 bases and J 2 bases, with 14 bases left between them. CDR3 sequence: CASSFDRGHAYEQYF. The CDR3 region has the DNA TGTGCCAGCAGCTTCGACCGGGGGCATGCCTACGAGCAGTACTTC.

This chain connects TRBV3-1 (or the pseudogene TRBV3-2) to TRBJ2-1, with D maybe TRBD2 (7 bases). CDR1 is LGHDT and CDR2 is YNNKEL in the germline V gene (reference sequence). V shed 0 bases and J shed 9 bases, with 12 bases lying between them. This CDR3 is 14 amino acids long. The CDR3 nucleotides are TGTGCCAGCAGCCAAGATCCAGGGGAGGGTGAGCAGTTCTTC. This sequence encodes CASSQDPGEGEQFF.

The gene calls are TRBV4-3 and TRBJ1-1; D not resolved. The length of the CDR3 is 14 residues. From germline, CDR1 is LGHNA and CDR2 YSLEER. Trimming took 0 bases from V and 1 from J, leaving 6 bases between them. CDR3 bases: TGCGCCAGCAGCCAAGATAATCGGAACACTGAAGCTTTCTTT. Its protein product is CASSQDNRNTEAFF.

This clone was observed a few times. V and J are TRBV6-5 and TRBJ1-1; no firm D call. The V gene lost 10 bases and the J gene lost 4 bases, with 10 bases spanning the gap. Germline CDR1 reads MNHEY; CDR2 reads SVGAGI. CDR3 length equals 11 residues. CDR3 loop: CATTSGTEAFF. The CDR3 nucleotides are TGTGCCACCACCAGCGGCACTGAAGCTTTCTTT.

This chain connects TRBV9 to TRBJ1-2; no firm D call. Trimming took 2 bases from V and 8 from J, leaving 10 bases between them. CDR1 and CDR2 (germline): SGDLS, YYNGEE. This CDR3 spans 12 amino acids. The DNA for the CDR3 is TGTGCCAGCAGCGTGACCGCCGGCGGCTACACCTTC. The encoded protein is CASSVTAGGYTF.

V and J are TRBV5-1 and TRBJ2-7; no reliable D call. With 4 bases removed from V and 2 bases from J, the gap between germline ends came to 13 bases. The germline V gene has CDR1 SGHRS and CDR2 YFSETQ. There are 14 residues in the CDR3. CDR3 bases: TGCGCCAGCAGCAGGGAAGGGAATGCCTACGAGCAGTACTTC. It encodes CASSREGNAYEQYF.

The chain uses TRBV4-3 and TRBJ2-7, with D unclear. Germline V gives CDR1 LGHNA, CDR2 YSLEER. V was shortened by 4 bases and J by 2 bases, with 15 bases between the two germline ends. The CDR3 extends over 15 amino acids. The CDR3 reads CASSLDGAEAYEQYF. CDR3 nucleotide sequence: TGCGCCAGCAGCCTAGACGGCGCCGAGGCCTACGAGCAGTACTTC.

The chain is built from TRBV5-1 and TRBJ1-3; tentatively, D is TRBD1 (5 bases). This CDR3 is built from 14 residues. Germline values: CDR1 SGHRS, CDR2 YFSETQ. V was clipped by 10 bases and J by 8 bases, with 22 bases between them. CDR3 region: CASSGYGFVDTIYF. The DNA for the CDR3 is TGCGCCTCATCAGGGTACGGCTTTGTCGACACCATATATTTT.

This clone was counted once. The rearrangement joins TRBV19 to TRBJ1-6, with D tentatively TRBD1 (5 bases). The germline V gene encodes CDR1 LNHDA and CDR2 SQIVND (reference sequence). CDR3 length: 15 amino acids. Trimming removed 5 bases at V and 6 bases at J, with 14 bases between. Written as DNA, the CDR3 is TGTGCCAGTAGTGGGCGGGTAGGGACTAATTCACCCCTCCACTTT. Encoded protein: CASSGRVGTNSPLHF. Full variable domain (outside the CDR3, taken from reference TRBV19 and TRBJ1-6): DGGITQSPKYLFRKEGQNVTLSCEQNLNHDAMYWYRQDPGQGLRLIYYSQIVNDFQKGDIAEGYSVSREKKESFPLTVTSAQKNPTAFYLCASSGRVGTNSPLHFGNGTRLTVT.

This clone was detected a few times. This chain connects TRBV6-2 or TRBV6-3 to TRBJ2-7, with TRBD2 matching 10 bases. Germline CDR1 reads MNHEY; CDR2 reads SVGEGT. V shed 4 bases, J shed 1 base, and the junction held 4 bases outside the gene matches. CDR3 length: 15 amino acids. The CDR3 spells CASSSGLAVSYEQYF. The DNA of the CDR3 is TGTGCCAGCAGTTCCGGACTAGCGGTTTCCTACGAGCAGTACTTC.

V is TRBV30 and J is TRBJ1-2, with D unclear. Germline CDR1 and CDR2: GTSNPN and SVGIG (reference sequence). The CDR3 spans 13 residues. Deletions cut 3 bases from V and 6 bases from J, with 14 bases between. CDR3 DNA: TGTGCCTGGAGCATACCGGGGAGAAATGGCTACACCTTC. Translated: CAWSIPGRNGYTF.

The CDR3 is CASSYSTGTDTQYF. In DNA, the CDR3 is TGTGCCAGCAGTTACTCGACAGGGACAGATACGCAGTATTTT. The chain recombines TRBV6-5 with TRBJ2-3; TRBD1 agrees at 7 bases. The germline gives CDR1 MNHEY, CDR2 SVGAGI. The junction had 0 bases not matched to a gene; V was cut back by 0 bases and J by 3 bases. The CDR3 has 14 residues.

The V gene is TRBV3-1 (or the pseudogene TRBV3-2), the J gene TRBJ2-2; 8 positions agree with TRBD1. After removal of 4 bases from V and 5 bases from J, the junction contained 6 bases not matched to a gene. The CDR3 has 15 residues. Germline V gene lookup returns CDR1 LGHDT and CDR2 YNNKEL (reference sequence). The CDR3 sequence: CASSRNRGRTGELFF. CDR3 nucleotides: TGTGCCAGCAGCCGCAACAGGGGGAGAACCGGGGAGCTGTTTTTT.

This chain links TRBV5-1 with TRBJ2-1, with TRBD2 identical over 9 bases. Trimming cost V 1 base and J 5 bases; bases outside gene matches: 1. Germline loops: CDR1 SGHRS, CDR2 YFSETQ. CDR3 size: 14 residues. The CDR3 DNA sequence: TGCGCCAGCAGCTTGCTAGCGGGGAACAATGAGCAGTTCTTC. It specifies CASSLLAGNNEQFF.

The chain links TRBV19 to TRBJ2-7, with 7 bases lining up with TRBD1. The CDR3 is made up of 15 amino acids. CDR1 is LNHDA, CDR2 SQIVND, per germline (reference sequence). With 5 bases clipped from V and 2 bases from J, the junction kept 9 bases outside the gene matches. This CDR3 reads CASSGTGVGPYEQYF. The CDR3 DNA reads as TGTGCCAGTAGTGGTACAGGGGTGGGTCCCTACGAGCAGTACTTC.

V gene TRBV18 combines with J gene TRBJ2-7; 8 nucleotides align to TRBD1. The CDR3 covers 13 residues. CDR1 and CDR2 from the germline V gene are KGHSH and LQKENI. V lost 3 bases and J lost 3; bases outside the gene matches: 1. The DNA of the CDR3 is TGTGCCAGCTCACCGACAGGGGTCTACGAGCAGTACTTC. Translated, it gives CASSPTGVYEQYF.

The chain uses TRBV5-4 and TRBJ2-5; 9 bases match TRBD2. V gave up 1 base and J gave up 2 bases; unmatched junction bases: 3. This CDR3 has 15 residues. Per germline, CDR1 SGHNT and CDR2 YYREEE (reference sequence). CDR3 nucleotide sequence: TGTGCCAGCAGCTTGAATAGCGGGAGACAAGAGACCCAGTACTTC. This translates into CASSLNSGRQETQYF.

The genes are TRBV29-1 and TRBJ1-2; the match to TRBD1 covers 7 bases. J lost 2 bases, V lost 7 bases, and 16 bases had no gene match. The length of the CDR3 is 16 residues. The germline gives CDR1 SQVTM, CDR2 ANQGSEA. The DNA of the CDR3 is TGCAGCGGACGCGTTCGAGCCAAGACAGGGAACTATGGCTACACCTTC. Translated: CSGRVRAKTGNYGYTF.

This chain links TRBV2 with TRBJ2-1; 8 nucleotides line up with TRBD2. Germline assignment: CDR1 SNHLY and CDR2 FYNNEI. The CDR3 has 17 amino acids. V gave up 3 bases and J gave up 7 bases; unmatched junction bases: 14. The CDR3 bases are TGTGCCAGCAGTGAGCTCGGGGGGGACACCACTTTTAATGAGCAGTTCTTC. This translates into CASSELGGDTTFNEQFF.

In its sample, this clone was seen once. The rearrangement joins TRBV7-3 to TRBJ2-1, with a possible D match to TRBD1 (5 bases). Germline CDR1 reads SGHTA; CDR2 reads FQGTGA. CDR3 length: 19 residues. V lost 5 bases and J lost 0, with 23 bases in between. The chain's CDR3 is CASSMQGQKRRSSYNEQFF. The CDR3 bases are TGTGCCAGCAGCATGCAGGGTCAGAAACGGCGAAGCTCCTACAATGAGCAGTTCTTC.

The chain carries TRBV5-1 and TRBJ2-2; 8 bases are a match to TRBD2. Germline trimming cut 2 bases from V and 0 bases from J; bases unmatched to any gene: 6. The V gene's germline CDR1 is SGHRS and CDR2 YFSETQ. CDR3 length equals 17 residues. CDR3 coding DNA: TGCGCCAGCAGCTTAGGGGGACTAGGGGCGAACACCGGGGAGCTGTTTTTT. Translating gives CASSLGGLGANTGELFF.

This clone showed up just a few times. V is TRBV27 and J is TRBJ1-5; D not certain. CDR3 length equals 13 residues. Trimming pared 6 bases from V and 4 bases from J, leaving 10 bases between. Germline lookup yields CDR1 MNHEY and CDR2 SMNVEV (reference sequence). Here the CDR3 reads CASRTHGNQPQHF. CDR3 DNA sequence: TGTGCCAGCAGGACCCATGGGAATCAGCCCCAGCATTTT.

The chain has TRBV12-3 or TRBV12-4 and TRBJ1-1, with D unclear. V was clipped by 1 base and J by 3 bases, with 3 bases between them. This CDR3 has 12 amino acids. This chain's CDR3 is CASSLGYTEAFF. For the CDR3, the DNA is TGTGCCAGCAGTTTAGGCTACACTGAAGCTTTCTTT.

The chain couples TRBV6-6 to TRBJ2-1; TRBD1 aligns across 9 bases. Germline V gives CDR1 MNHNY, CDR2 SVGAGI (reference sequence). The J segment lost 8 bases and the V segment lost 4 bases, leaving 9 bases of the junction unmatched. This CDR3 is built from 15 residues. CDR3 sequence: CASSSPGQGYDEQFF. The CDR3 nucleotides read TGTGCCAGCAGTTCCCCGGGACAGGGTTACGATGAGCAGTTCTTC.

This chain connects TRBV3-1 (or the pseudogene TRBV3-2) to TRBJ1-3; TRBD1 is a possible D gene (6 bases). The V end was cut by 1 base, the J end by 2 bases, with 9 bases between. The CDR3 has 15 amino acids. Germline V lookup: CDR1 LGHDT, CDR2 YNNKEL (reference sequence). The CDR3 DNA sequence: TGTGCCAGCAGCCAAGTAACAGGGACTGGAAACACCATATATTTT. Its protein product is CASSQVTGTGNTIYF.

This clone was picked up one time. The CDR3 sequence is CASSLPLRQGAGNTIYF. The CDR3 nucleotides are TGTGCCAGCAGCTTACCACTCCGACAGGGGGCTGGAAACACCATATATTTT. V gene TRBV7-9 combines with J gene TRBJ1-3; TRBD1 matches at 9 bases. Germline loops: CDR1 SEHNR, CDR2 FQNEAQ (reference sequence). The CDR3 covers 17 residues. V lost 2 bases to trimming and J lost 2 bases; unmatched junction nucleotides: 7.

The chain uses TRBV3-1 (or the pseudogene TRBV3-2) and TRBJ1-2, with no clear D. The CDR3 length is 15 residues. Germline V gene lookup returns CDR1 LGHDT and CDR2 YNNKEL (reference sequence). V dropped 4 bases and J dropped 0 bases, with 12 bases sitting between them. The CDR3 nucleotides read TGTGCCAGCAGCCCCTTCGTGGGAGCTAACTATGGCTACACCTTC. Translating it yields CASSPFVGANYGYTF.

J is TRBJ1-5 and V is TRBV15; 7 positions agree with TRBD1. The germline CDR1 and CDR2 sequences are LNHNV and YYDKDF (reference sequence). This CDR3 has 19 residues. With V trimmed by 1 base and J by 4 bases, 16 bases remained unmatched. CDR3 in DNA: TGTGCCACCAGCAGAGGGCTAGGGGGCCTAGGCTCCCTGAATCAGCCCCAGCATTTT. This encodes CATSRGLGGLGSLNQPQHF. The full variable domain, with the rest looked up from reference TRBV15 and TRBJ1-5, is DAMVIQNPRYQVTQFGKPVTLSCSQTLNHNVMYWYQQKSSQAPKLLFHYYDKDFNNEADTPDNFQSRRPNTSFCFLDIRSPGLGDTAMYLCATSRGLGGLGSLNQPQHFGDGTRLSIL.

The V gene is TRBV4-1, the J gene TRBJ2-2; 11 nucleotides match TRBD2. The CDR3 sequence is 18 residues long. V was pared by 4 bases and J by 0 bases, with 7 bases of the junction left unmatched. Germline values: CDR1 MGHRA, CDR2 YSYEKL. The CDR3 sequence is CASSRLLAGDANTGELFF. CDR3 DNA sequence: TGCGCCAGCAGCCGCTTACTAGCGGGGGACGCGAACACCGGGGAGCTGTTTTTT.

This chain links TRBV12-3 or TRBV12-4 with TRBJ1-1, with D possibly matching TRBD1 (6 bases). CDR3 length equals 13 residues. V lost 7 bases and J 2 bases, leaving 11 bases between the germline ends. CDR3 coding DNA: TGTGCCAGCAAAGGACAGAAAAACACTGAAGCTTTCTTT. Protein sequence: CASKGQKNTEAFF.

This chain connects TRBV14 to TRBJ1-2, with 7 bases that match TRBD1. V shed 4 bases and J 0 bases; nucleotides not matched to a gene: 8. CDR3 length: 16 amino acids. In germline, CDR1 is SGHDN, CDR2 FVKESK. The CDR3 nucleotides are TGTGCCAGCAGCCCTTTAGGGACAGCGGCTAACTATGGCTACACCTTC. Translating it yields CASSPLGTAANYGYTF.